The 14 T cell receptor beta chains below were found in one sample sequenced in a study of blood T cell repertoires in COVID-19. Generated by immunoSEQ multiplex PCR, the TCRdb table keeps only in-frame clones and is missing some. Of about 50,000 clones listed, 75% to 90% are singletons. Sequences were obtained from peripheral blood. Receptor source: a woman aged 55-75 years with COVID-19, enrolled during active disease.

This chain uses TRBV3-1 (or the pseudogene TRBV3-2) with TRBJ1-2; TRBD1 agrees at 9 bases. Losses at the gene ends were 6 bases for V and 8 bases for J; bases not matched to a gene: 7. This CDR3 contains 13 residues. Germline V gene sequence: CDR1 LGHDT, CDR2 YNNKEL (reference sequence). Here the CDR3 DNA reads TGTGCCAGCAGGTCACAGGGGGCGGTCGGCTACACCTTC. As protein: CASRSQGAVGYTF.

V gene TRBV7-9 combines with J gene TRBJ1-3, with D hard to call. The V end lost 2 bases, the J end lost 2 bases, and 13 bases lay between the germline ends. CDR1 SEHNR and CDR2 FQNEAQ come from the germline V gene (reference sequence). The CDR3 consists of 16 residues. CDR3 nucleotides: TGTGCCAGCAGCTTAAATCTAGGAATGGCTGGAAACACCATATATTTT. The encoded protein is CASSLNLGMAGNTIYF.

The J gene is TRBJ2-1, the V gene TRBV4-3, with a possible D match to TRBD2 (5 bases). Deletions cut 0 bases from V and 9 bases from J, with 9 bases between. The CDR3 spans 13 residues. The germline CDR1 and CDR2 sequences are LGHNA and YSLEER. The DNA of the CDR3 is TGCGCCAGCAGCCAAGAATGGGCGGGTGAGCAGTTCTTC. It translates to CASSQEWAGEQFF.

The chain joins TRBV7-9 to TRBJ2-2; D is unresolved. Trimming shortened V by 7 bases and J by 0 bases, and 15 bases separated the two germline ends. CDR3 size: 16 residues. From germline, CDR1 is SEHNR and CDR2 FQNEAQ (reference sequence). CDR3 loop: CASTRGSRANTGELFF. The CDR3 nucleotides read TGTGCCAGCACCCGAGGAAGTAGAGCGAACACCGGGGAGCTGTTTTTT.

The chain recombines TRBV9 with TRBJ2-2; TRBD1 is a possible D gene (5 bases). The CDR3 is 15 amino acids. Trimming took 0 bases from V and 4 from J, leaving 10 bases between them. Germline CDR1 SGDLS, CDR2 YYNGEE. CDR3 bases: TGTGCCAGCAGCGTAGAACAGGCCGTCACCGGGGAGCTGTTTTTT. Protein sequence: CASSVEQAVTGELFF.

This CDR3 is CASSDRGGRDTQYF. As DNA, the CDR3 is TGTGCCAGCAGTGACAGGGGGGGCCGCGATACGCAGTATTTT. This chain connects TRBV6-2 or TRBV6-3 to TRBJ2-3, with 9 positions matching TRBD1. The CDR3 covers 14 residues. CDR1 is MNHEY and CDR2 is SVGEGT in the germline V gene. J was trimmed by 6 bases and V by 5 bases; bases with no gene match: 6.

The rearrangement joins TRBV30 to TRBJ1-1, with D perhaps TRBD1 (5 bases). The V end was cut by 5 bases, the J end by 4 bases, with 20 bases between. The germline V gene encodes CDR1 GTSNPN and CDR2 SVGIG (reference sequence). CDR3 length: 15 residues. The CDR3 bases are TGTGCCTGGGCACGCGGGGTCGGGGCGGCCACTGAAGCTTTCTTT. Its protein is CAWARGVGAATEAFF. The whole variable domain, remainder taken from reference TRBV30 and TRBJ1-1, is SQTIHQWPATLVQPVGSPLSLECTVEGTSNPNLYWYRQAAGRGLQLLFYSVGIGQISSEVPQNLSASRPQDRQFILSSKKLLLSDSGFYLCAWARGVGAATEAFFGQGTRLTVV.

CDR3: CASSSTSGGTNEQFF. The DNA of the CDR3 is TGTGCCAGCAGCTCGACTAGCGGGGGGACCAATGAGCAGTTCTTC. This chain connects TRBV7-6 to TRBJ2-1; TRBD2 matches 13 bases. CDR1 SGHVS and CDR2 FNYEAQ come from the germline V gene. Trimming removed 4 bases from V and 6 bases from J; junction bases left unmatched: 3. This CDR3 is 15 amino acids long. Drawing the rest from reference TRBV7-6 and TRBJ2-1, the complete variable domain is GAGVSQSPRYKVTKRGQDVALRCDPISGHVSLYWYRQALGQGPEFLTYFNYEAQQDKSGLPNDRFSAERPEGSISTLTIQRTEQRDSAMYRCASSSTSGGTNEQFFGPGTRLTVL.

The chain is built from TRBV13 and TRBJ1-2, with D maybe TRBD1 (6 bases). The CDR3 contains 14 residues. Trimming took off 1 base at V and 4 bases at J, with 10 bases between the two ends. Germline values: CDR1 PRHDT, CDR2 FYEKMQ (reference sequence). This CDR3 reads CASSLEGGSYGYTF. The CDR3, as DNA: TGTGCCAGCAGCTTAGAAGGGGGAAGCTATGGCTACACCTTC.

The chain joins TRBV11-2 to TRBJ2-5, with 11 bases identical to TRBD2. This CDR3 region has 14 residues. CDR1 and CDR2 (germline): SGHAT, FQNNGV. The J segment lost 12 bases and the V segment lost 5 bases, leaving 11 bases of the junction unmatched. This chain's CDR3 is CASSPTSGERGEYF. The CDR3 bases are TGTGCCAGCAGCCCGACTAGCGGGGAAAGGGGGGAGTACTTC. Together with reference TRBV11-2 and TRBJ2-5, the CDR3 gives the full variable domain: EAGVAQSPRYKIIEKRQSVAFWCNPISGHATLYWYQQILGQGPKLLIQFQNNGVVDDSQLPKDRFSAERLKGVDSTLKIQPAKLEDSAVYLCASSPTSGERGEYFGPGTRLLVL.

The J gene is TRBJ2-7, the V gene TRBV4-3; D uncertain. CDR3 size: 14 residues. Germline assignment: CDR1 LGHNA and CDR2 YSLEER. The ends were cut back, 0 bases at V and 1 base at J, with 7 bases in the middle. This CDR3 reads CASSQDVVSYEQYF. CDR3 nucleotide sequence: TGCGCCAGCAGCCAAGATGTAGTTTCCTACGAGCAGTACTTC.

This sequence joins TRBV11-3 and TRBJ1-2; TRBD1 aligns across 9 bases. Germline trimming cut 4 bases from V and 8 bases from J; bases unmatched to any gene: 8. Germline-derived CDR1 and CDR2 are SGHNT and YENEEA. The CDR3 contains 14 residues. CDR3 loop: CASSSSGTGIGYTF. CDR3 coding DNA: TGTGCCAGCAGCTCCTCCGGGACAGGGATAGGCTACACCTTC.

This chain connects TRBV14 to TRBJ1-2; D might be TRBD1 (5 bases). This CDR3 comprises 13 residues. The V gene's germline CDR1 is SGHDN and CDR2 FVKESK. V was cut by 1 base and J by 2 bases, with 5 bases left in between. CDR3 residues: CASSQGQNYGYTF. DNA of the CDR3: TGTGCCAGCAGCCAAGGACAGAACTATGGCTACACCTTC.

V is TRBV5-6 and J is TRBJ2-6; D is ambiguous. The CDR3 is made up of 13 amino acids. V was shortened by 6 bases and J by 3 bases, with 7 bases between the two germline ends. Germline V gives CDR1 SGHDT, CDR2 YYEEEE. CDR3 sequence (DNA): TGTGCCAGCACCCCAGTTGGGGCCAACGTCCTGACTTTC. Translated: CASTPVGANVLTF. Looking up the rest from reference TRBV5-6 and TRBJ2-6 gives the full variable domain: DAGVTQSPTHLIKTRGQQVTLRCSPKSGHDTVSWYQQALGQGPQFIFQYYEEEERQRGNFPDRFSGHQFPNYSSELNVNALLLGDSALYLCASTPVGANVLTFGAGSRLTVL.